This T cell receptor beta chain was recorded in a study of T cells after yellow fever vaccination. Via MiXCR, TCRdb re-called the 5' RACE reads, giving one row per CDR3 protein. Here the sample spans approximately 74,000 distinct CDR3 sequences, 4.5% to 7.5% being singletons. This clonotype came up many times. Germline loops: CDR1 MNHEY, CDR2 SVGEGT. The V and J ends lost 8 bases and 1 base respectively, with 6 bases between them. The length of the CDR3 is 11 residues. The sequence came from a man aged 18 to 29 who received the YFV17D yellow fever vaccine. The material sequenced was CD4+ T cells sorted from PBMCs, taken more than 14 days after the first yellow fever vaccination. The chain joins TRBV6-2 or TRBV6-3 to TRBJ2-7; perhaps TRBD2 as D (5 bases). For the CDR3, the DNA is TGTGCCAGCGGGGAGTCCTACGAGCAGTACTTC. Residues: CASGESYEQYF.